A single sample is the source of the 17 T cell receptor beta chains below, sequenced in a study of CD8+ T cells in alopecia areata. The sample's treatment: oral pan-JAK inhibitor, 5-10 mg twice daily. Extracted from the samples, RNA was reverse transcribed into cDNA to serve as the sequencing template. Method: immunoSEQ multiplex PCR; TCRdb's copy keeps in-frame clones and lacks some. The table includes approximately 200,000 clones, 45% to 75% detected once. Sample: CD4+ T cells sorted from blood, taken at week 4, from a patient treated with tofacitinib. The receptors come from a human donor with alopecia areata.

The chain joins TRBV5-1 to TRBJ1-2; 9 bases line up with TRBD1. The V segment lost 7 bases and the J segment 6 bases; nucleotides outside the gene matches: 7. This CDR3 is 13 amino acids long. Germline loops: CDR1 SGHRS, CDR2 YFSETQ. CDR3 sequence: CASSRDRVDGYTF. CDR3 DNA: TGCGCCAGCTCCCGGGACAGGGTTGATGGCTACACCTTC.

This clone has only a few counts. The chain couples TRBV29-1 to TRBJ2-7; 9 bases fit TRBD1. V was pared by 7 bases and J by 6 bases, with 7 bases of the junction left unmatched. Per germline, CDR1 SQVTM and CDR2 ANQGSEA. The CDR3 covers 12 residues. The CDR3 sequence: CSAGTGSAEQYF. The DNA for the CDR3 is TGCAGCGCCGGGACAGGGTCGGCCGAGCAGTACTTC.

This rearrangement joins TRBV7-8 to TRBJ2-2; 10 bases match TRBD1. V lost 5 bases and J lost 7; bases outside the gene matches: 10. Germline V CDR1 and CDR2: SGHVS, FQNEAQ. The CDR3 is 16 amino acids. The DNA of the CDR3 is TGTGCCAGCAGCCGAAACGACAGGGGGCTCAGCGGGGAGCTGTTTTTT. Protein: CASSRNDRGLSGELFF.

This chain connects TRBV30 to TRBJ1-5, with unresolved D. There are 14 residues in the CDR3. The germline CDR1 and CDR2 sequences are GTSNPN and SVGIG (reference sequence). The V end lost 0 bases, the J end lost 2 bases, and 8 bases lay between the germline ends. In DNA, the CDR3 is TGTGCCTGGAGTGTGGGAATAGGCAATCAGCCCCAGCATTTT. Translating it yields CAWSVGIGNQPQHF.

This clone has more than one count but fewer than ten. The chain links TRBV30 to TRBJ2-3, with 9 bases that match TRBD1. Germline CDR1 reads GTSNPN; CDR2 reads SVGIG (reference sequence). The CDR3 runs 19 residues. V dropped 2 bases and J dropped 7; count of bases not matched to a gene: 22. The CDR3 spells CAWSPWTGRSGTGRHTQYF. CDR3 coding DNA: TGTGCCTGGAGTCCGTGGACAGGGCGGAGCGGGACAGGGAGGCATACGCAGTATTTT.

The rearrangement uses TRBV6-5 and TRBJ2-7; no clear D. There are 15 residues in the CDR3. V lost 0 bases and J 6 bases, leaving 15 bases between the germline ends. Germline CDR1 MNHEY, CDR2 SVGAGI. Here the CDR3 reads CASSYSFDNTGEQYF. Written as DNA, the CDR3 is TGTGCCAGCAGTTACTCGTTCGACAACACGGGCGAGCAGTACTTC.

The chain couples TRBV2 to TRBJ1-4; perhaps TRBD1 as D (6 bases). CDR1 is SNHLY and CDR2 is FYNNEI in the germline V gene. This CDR3 region has 14 residues. V was cut by 4 bases and J by 7 bases, with 13 bases left in between. The CDR3 is CASSVQGRAEKLFF. The CDR3 DNA sequence: TGTGCCAGCAGTGTGCAGGGGAGGGCTGAAAAACTGTTTTTT.

The chain carries TRBV29-1 and TRBJ2-5, with TRBD1 as a possible D gene (5 bases). The CDR3 extends over 14 amino acids. The V and J ends lost 1 base and 7 bases respectively, with 16 bases between them. Germline V lookup: CDR1 SQVTM, CDR2 ANQGSEA. The CDR3 spells CSVEAVKGPRTQYF. CDR3 coding DNA: TGCAGCGTTGAAGCTGTGAAGGGGCCGCGGACCCAGTACTTC.

This chain uses TRBV6-1 with TRBJ1-5; D gene ambiguous. V was shortened by 10 bases and J by 5 bases, with 9 bases between the two germline ends. Germline V CDR1 and CDR2: MNHNS, SASEGT. This CDR3 region has 11 residues. CDR3 sequence reads: CATPHDQPQHF. The CDR3 bases are TGTGCCACCCCTCACGATCAGCCCCAGCATTTT.

This clone was counted a few times. This chain uses TRBV29-1 with TRBJ2-5, with 10 bases identical to TRBD1. Trimming removed 5 bases from V and 5 bases from J; junction bases left unmatched: 11. Germline V gene sequence: CDR1 SQVTM, CDR2 ANQGSEA. This CDR3 comprises 15 residues. The CDR3: CSVSPGTGEVETQYF. The CDR3, as DNA: TGCAGCGTTTCCCCCGGGACAGGGGAGGTGGAGACCCAGTACTTC.

The chain has TRBV5-1 and TRBJ2-7; D not certain. Germline V gives CDR1 SGHRS, CDR2 YFSETQ. The CDR3 totals 14 residues. V was trimmed by 0 bases and J by 2 bases, leaving 9 bases between them. The CDR3 region is CASSLGDGPYEQYF. The CDR3 nucleotides are TGCGCCAGCAGCTTGGGTGACGGTCCCTACGAGCAGTACTTC.

The V gene is TRBV2, the J gene TRBJ1-2; 8 bases map to TRBD1. This CDR3 comprises 10 residues. Germline V gives CDR1 SNHLY, CDR2 FYNNEI. The CDR3 sequence is CIRGQHGYTF. The CDR3 DNA reads TGTATCAGGGGGCAACATGGCTACACCTTC.

The chain couples TRBV29-1 to TRBJ2-5; no clear D. CDR1 and CDR2 (germline): SQVTM, ANQGSEA. V was shortened by 7 bases and J by 4 bases, with 13 bases between the two germline ends. This CDR3 region has 12 residues. The CDR3 bases are TGCAGCGCCCAGCTAAATGGAGAGACCCAGTACTTC. It codes for CSAQLNGETQYF.

The CDR3 region is CASSLGSSGTTTDTQYF. CDR3 nucleotide sequence: TGTGCCAGCAGCTTAGGGAGTAGCGGTACTACCACAGATACGCAGTATTTT. The rearrangement uses TRBV7-6 and TRBJ2-3, with a weak D call TRBD2 (6 bases). Germline-derived CDR1 and CDR2 are SGHVS and FNYEAQ. Trimming shortened V by 1 base and J by 2 bases, and 16 bases separated the two germline ends. The CDR3 has 17 amino acids.

As regards this clone: An end of the junction does not agree with germline; a read error may underlie this. V usage is TRBV20-1 and J usage is TRBJ2-7; no definite D call. Germline-derived CDR1 and CDR2 are DFQATT and SNEGSKA (reference sequence). CDR3 size: 11 residues. The CDR3 nucleotides are TGCAGTGCTAGTAATATCGGGTCGGGCCGCTTC. Translated, it gives CSASNIGSGRF.

This chain uses TRBV6-5 with TRBJ1-5; D remains ambiguous. The CDR3 length is 13 residues. Trimming removed 2 bases from V and 6 bases from J, with 8 bases in between. The germline V gene has CDR1 MNHEY and CDR2 SVGAGI. This CDR3 is CASSYAISQPQHF. The DNA for the CDR3 is TGTGCCAGCAGTTACGCCATTAGTCAGCCCCAGCATTTT.

This clone was observed a handful of times. The genes are TRBV11-2 and TRBJ2-1; 13 nucleotides agree with TRBD2. Germline CDR1 is SGHAT and CDR2 is FQNNGV. The CDR3 is 17 amino acids. Trimming removed 5 bases from V and 2 bases from J; junction bases left unmatched: 6. In DNA, the CDR3 is TGTGCCAGCAGCCTACTAGCGGGAGGGCACCCCTACAATGAGCAGTTCTTC. As protein: CASSLLAGGHPYNEQFF. Full variable domain (outside the CDR3, taken from reference TRBV11-2 and TRBJ2-1): EAGVAQSPRYKIIEKRQSVAFWCNPISGHATLYWYQQILGQGPKLLIQFQNNGVVDDSQLPKDRFSAERLKGVDSTLKIQPAKLEDSAVYLCASSLLAGGHPYNEQFFGPGTRLTVL.